This entry lists 22 T cell receptor beta chains sequenced from one sample in a study of blood T cells in healthy people across ages. Using a J-beta primer mix together with a sample-barcoded 5' primer, a second PCR was run for about 7 to 12 cycles. TCRdb itself ran the 5' RACE reads through MiXCR, one entry per CDR3 protein. In the table there are over 1,500,000 distinct CDR3 sequences, just under 50% of which are singletons. The sample was blood. The receptors here all came from a woman in her thirties or forties in good health.

The CDR3, as DNA: TGCGCCAGCAGCTTCTATGGACCCAGGAACACTGAAGCTTTCTTT. As protein: CASSFYGPRNTEAFF. The genes are TRBV5-1 and TRBJ1-1; D is unresolved. The V end lost 2 bases, the J end lost 1 base, and 12 bases lay between the germline ends. Germline assignment: CDR1 SGHRS and CDR2 YFSETQ. CDR3 size: 15 residues.

V usage is TRBV27 and J usage is TRBJ2-1; D is unresolved. V lost 2 bases to trimming and J lost 6 bases, with 8 bases between them. The CDR3 sequence is 13 residues long. Germline V lookup: CDR1 MNHEY, CDR2 SMNVEV (reference sequence). In DNA form, the CDR3 reads TGTGCCAGCAGTTTAAGATATACCAATGAGCAGTTCTTC. Residues: CASSLRYTNEQFF.

CDR3 region: CASSFGQGTATEAFF. The CDR3 nucleotides read TGCGCCAGCAGCTTCGGACAGGGCACGGCCACTGAAGCTTTCTTT. The V call is TRBV5-1, the J call TRBJ1-1; TRBD1 aligns across 8 bases. J gave up 4 bases and V 2 bases, and 7 bases lay outside the gene matches. This CDR3 has 15 amino acids. Germline CDR1 and CDR2: SGHRS and YFSETQ.

Only a few counts were recorded for this clonotype. CDR3 region: CASRPGTYYNSPLHF. The CDR3 DNA is TGTGCCAGCAGGCCCGGGACGTACTATAATTCACCCCTCCACTTT. This rearrangement joins TRBV28 to TRBJ1-6, with TRBD1 as a possible D gene (5 bases). In germline, CDR1 is MDHEN, CDR2 SYDVKM. The ends were cut back, 6 bases at V and 3 bases at J, with 12 bases in the middle. This CDR3 is 15 amino acids long.

For this clonotype: An end of the junction does not agree with germline; a read error may underlie this. The J gene is TRBJ2-1, the V gene TRBV24-1; no clear D gene. Germline V gives CDR1 KGHDR, CDR2 SFDVKD. There are 13 residues in the CDR3. The CDR3 DNA sequence: TGTACCACCAGTGAACTACTACGCAATGAGCAGTTCTTC. Encoded protein: CTTSELLRNEQFF.

The chain combines TRBV6-2 or TRBV6-3 with TRBJ2-4; 8 bases map to TRBD1. The tail of the sequence fits TRBJ2-5 better, so the J call may be wrong. Germline-derived CDR1 and CDR2 are MNHEY and SVGEGT. The CDR3 is 19 residues long. The CDR3 sequence is CASNPPFGQGALGQETQYF. CDR3 nucleotides: TGTGCCAGCAACCCCCCGTTCGGCCAGGGGGCACTCGGGCAAGAGACCCAGTACTTC.

This rearrangement joins TRBV6-5 to TRBJ2-5, with a tentative D call TRBD1 (7 bases). The J call is uncertain, as TRBJ2-7 better fits the DNA end. The CDR3 is 14 amino acids. CDR1 MNHEY and CDR2 SVGAGI come from the germline V gene. The CDR3 is CASSSAGGKDEQYF. CDR3 sequence (DNA): TGTGCCAGCAGTTCGGCAGGGGGGAAGGACGAGCAGTACTTC.

This clonotype was seen at least ten times. V and J are TRBV13 and TRBJ2-5, with a tentative D call TRBD2 (5 bases). V was trimmed by 5 bases and J by 6 bases, leaving 13 bases between them. The CDR3 covers 13 residues. Germline CDR1 and CDR2: PRHDT and FYEKMQ (reference sequence). For the CDR3, the DNA is TGTGCCAGCAGCCGTAGCGTTACGAAGACCCAGTACTTC. It codes for CASSRSVTKTQYF.

The chain couples TRBV15 to TRBJ2-6, with 12 bases identical to TRBD2. CDR1 LNHNV and CDR2 YYDKDF come from the germline V gene (reference sequence). This CDR3 contains 17 residues. The V and J ends lost 3 bases and 3 bases, in that order; junction bases with no gene match: 3. The CDR3 loop is CATSRTSGGGGANVLTF. For the CDR3, the DNA is TGTGCCACCAGCAGGACTAGCGGGGGTGGTGGGGCCAACGTCCTGACTTTC.

This clonotype came up a few times. This chain links TRBV6-5 with TRBJ2-7, with D possibly TRBD2 on 6 matching bases. CDR1 and CDR2 (germline): MNHEY, SVGAGI. The CDR3 spans 15 residues. Trimming removed 5 bases at V and 9 bases at J, with 23 bases between. CDR3 nucleotides: TGTGCCAGCAGTGACACCGGGACTCACCGAAACTTGCAGTACTTC. Amino acid sequence: CASSDTGTHRNLQYF.

This sequence joins TRBV27 and TRBJ1-2, with 7 bases identical to TRBD1. Losses at the gene ends were 5 bases for V and 2 bases for J; bases not matched to a gene: 11. This CDR3 is built from 16 residues. Germline V lookup: CDR1 MNHEY, CDR2 SMNVEV (reference sequence). The chain's CDR3 is CASSSLRQGLNYGYTF. CDR3 nucleotide sequence: TGTGCCAGCAGTAGTCTCAGACAGGGATTAAACTATGGCTACACCTTC.

This chain joins TRBV7-9 and TRBJ1-6; D not resolved. The germline V gene encodes CDR1 SEHNR and CDR2 FQNEAQ (reference sequence). Between the trimmed V and J ends, which lost 5 bases and 5 bases, there was a span of 10 bases. The CDR3 extends over 14 amino acids. CDR3 DNA sequence: TGTGCCAGCAGCCTCCCCACGGATAATTCACCCCTCCACTTT. This encodes CASSLPTDNSPLHF. Filled out from reference TRBV7-9 and TRBJ1-6, the complete variable domain reads DTGVSQNPRHKITKRGQNVTFRCDPISEHNRLYWYRQTLGQGPEFLTYFQNEAQLEKSRLLSDRFSAERPKGSFSTLEIQRTEQGDSAMYLCASSLPTDNSPLHFGNGTRLTVT.

This clonotype has a handful of counts. V usage is TRBV7-3 and J usage is TRBJ2-3; D perhaps matches TRBD2 (5 bases). Germline CDR1 reads SGHTA; CDR2 reads FQGTGA. The CDR3 is made up of 13 amino acids. Trimming took 5 bases from V and 12 from J, leaving 18 bases between them. CDR3 nucleotide sequence: TGTGCCAGCAGCCCCGTCCCTAGCAGGTCTCAGTATTTT. Its translation is CASSPVPSRSQYF.

V is TRBV15 and J is TRBJ1-2; 8 nucleotides match TRBD1. The CDR3 spans 16 residues. The V segment lost 0 bases and the J segment 5 bases; nucleotides outside the gene matches: 8. Germline V CDR1 and CDR2: LNHNV, YYDKDF (reference sequence). The CDR3 DNA reads TGTGCCACCAGCAGAGATCGCGCCGGACAGGGTTATGGCTACACCTTC. This gives the protein CATSRDRAGQGYGYTF. Looking up the rest from reference TRBV15 and TRBJ1-2 gives the full variable domain: DAMVIQNPRYQVTQFGKPVTLSCSQTLNHNVMYWYQQKSSQAPKLLFHYYDKDFNNEADTPDNFQSRRPNTSFCFLDIRSPGLGDTAMYLCATSRDRAGQGYGYTFGSGTRLTVV.

The gene calls are TRBV28 and TRBJ1-5; TRBD1 is a possible D gene (5 bases). In germline, CDR1 is MDHEN, CDR2 SYDVKM. This CDR3 is built from 13 residues. Trimming cost V 5 bases and J 7 bases, with 12 bases left between them. The CDR3 protein is CASSPYRGQPQHF. In DNA form, the CDR3 reads TGTGCCAGCAGTCCCTACCGGGGGCAGCCCCAGCATTTT.

The chain recombines TRBV10-1 with TRBJ2-1; no definite D call. CDR1 and CDR2 (germline): WNHNN, SYGVQD (reference sequence). V was pared by 2 bases and J by 4 bases, with 12 bases between. The CDR3 has 15 residues. The CDR3 region has the DNA TGCGCCAGCAGTGAGGGGGAACCGATTTACAATGAGCAGTTCTTC. It yields the protein CASSEGEPIYNEQFF.

The DNA of the CDR3 is TGTGCCAGCAGCCCGGGCCCCTTCGAGCCCCAGCATTTT. It is translated as CASSPGPFEPQHF. This sequence joins TRBV7-9 and TRBJ1-5, with D unclear. Trimming stripped 5 bases from V and 8 bases from J, with 13 bases between. Germline V gene sequence: CDR1 SEHNR, CDR2 FQNEAQ (reference sequence). CDR3 length equals 13 residues.

This clonotype was detected a few times. The rearrangement links TRBV10-3 to TRBJ2-1; 8 bases are shared with TRBD2. This CDR3 spans 17 amino acids. V dropped 3 bases and J dropped 2; count of bases not matched to a gene: 9. Germline V gene data show CDR1 as ENHRY and CDR2 as SYGVKD. The CDR3 reads CAISDSVERGTYNEQFF. In DNA, the CDR3 is TGTGCCATCAGTGATTCCGTGGAGCGGGGGACCTACAATGAGCAGTTCTTC.

The chain uses TRBV3-1 and TRBJ2-7; D remains unclear. Deletions cut 4 bases from V and 2 bases from J, with 12 bases between. The V gene's germline CDR1 is LGHDT and CDR2 YNNKEL (reference sequence). The CDR3 is made up of 14 amino acids. CDR3 amino acids: CASSPLRHTYEQYF. CDR3 nucleotides: TGTGCCAGCAGCCCCCTCCGACATACCTACGAGCAGTACTTC.

The chain employs TRBV20-1 and TRBJ1-2, with D perhaps TRBD1 (5 bases). Looked up from germline, CDR1 is DFQATT and CDR2 is SNEGSKA (reference sequence). This CDR3 comprises 14 residues. The V and J ends lost 6 bases and 0 bases respectively, with 14 bases between them. CDR3 sequence reads: CSAPGTETNYGYTF. The DNA for the CDR3 is TGCAGTGCCCCCGGGACGGAAACTAACTATGGCTACACCTTC.

As to this clonotype: A junction boundary mismatches the germline segment, possibly from a read error. The chain employs TRBV7-2 and TRBJ2-3; the D is unclear. The CDR3 has 14 amino acids. CDR1 is SGHTA and CDR2 is FQGNSA in the germline V gene. CDR3 sequence: CASSLEMGPDTQYF. The CDR3 region has the DNA TGTGCCAGTAGCTTAGAAATGGGTCCAGATACGCAGTATTTT. The variable domain in full, with the rest retrieved from reference TRBV7-2 and TRBJ2-3, is GAGVSQSPSNKVTEKGKDVELRCDPISGHTALYWYRQSLGQGLEFLIYFQGNSAPDKSGLPSDRFSAERTGGSVSTLTIQRTQQEDSAVYLCASSLEMGPDTQYFGPGTRLTVL.

The rearrangement links TRBV6-2 or TRBV6-3 to TRBJ1-2; D is uncertain. There are 16 residues in the CDR3. Between the trimmed V and J ends, which lost 2 bases and 2 bases, there was a span of 15 bases. Looked up from germline, CDR1 is MNHEY and CDR2 is SVGEGT. CDR3 amino acids: CASSYPRRRANYGYTF. In DNA form, the CDR3 reads TGTGCCAGCAGTTACCCTCGGAGGAGGGCGAACTATGGCTACACCTTC.